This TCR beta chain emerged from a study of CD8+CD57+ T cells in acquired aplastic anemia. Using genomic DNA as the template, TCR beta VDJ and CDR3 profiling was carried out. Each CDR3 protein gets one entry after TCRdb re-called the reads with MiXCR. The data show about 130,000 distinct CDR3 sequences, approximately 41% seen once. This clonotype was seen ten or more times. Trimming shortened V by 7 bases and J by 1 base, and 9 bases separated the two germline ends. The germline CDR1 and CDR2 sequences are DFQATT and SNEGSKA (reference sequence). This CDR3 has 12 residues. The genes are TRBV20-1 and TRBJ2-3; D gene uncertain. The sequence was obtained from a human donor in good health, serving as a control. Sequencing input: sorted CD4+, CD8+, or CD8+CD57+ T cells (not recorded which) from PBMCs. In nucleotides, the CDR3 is TGCAGTGGGCTAAGGGGCACAGATACGCAGTATTTT. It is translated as CSGLRGTDTQYF.